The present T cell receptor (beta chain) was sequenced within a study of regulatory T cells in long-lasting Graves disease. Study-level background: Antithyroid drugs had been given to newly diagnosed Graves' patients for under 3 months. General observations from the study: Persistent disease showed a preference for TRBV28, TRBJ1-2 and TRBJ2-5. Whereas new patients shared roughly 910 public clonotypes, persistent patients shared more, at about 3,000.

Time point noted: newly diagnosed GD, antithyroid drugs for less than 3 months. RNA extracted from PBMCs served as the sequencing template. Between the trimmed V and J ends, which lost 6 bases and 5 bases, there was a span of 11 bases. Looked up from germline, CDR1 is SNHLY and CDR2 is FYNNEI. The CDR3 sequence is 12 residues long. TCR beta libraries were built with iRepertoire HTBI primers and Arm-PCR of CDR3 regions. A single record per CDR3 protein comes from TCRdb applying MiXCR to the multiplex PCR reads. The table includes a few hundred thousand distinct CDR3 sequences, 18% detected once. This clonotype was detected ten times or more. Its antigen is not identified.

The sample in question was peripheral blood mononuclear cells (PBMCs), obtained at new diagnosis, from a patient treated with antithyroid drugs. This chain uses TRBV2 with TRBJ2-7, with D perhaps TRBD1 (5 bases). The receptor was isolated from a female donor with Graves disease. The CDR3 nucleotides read TGTGCCAGCAGACTCGACAGCCACGAGCAGTACTTC. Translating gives CASRLDSHEQYF.